The 29 T cell receptor beta chains below come from one sample, sequenced in a study of T cell repertoires in cytomegalovirus infection. These receptors lack a known antigen. MiXCR, applied by TCRdb to the reads, yields one record per CDR3 protein. In the table there are 750,000 to 900,000 distinct CDR3 sequences, almost 30% of which are singletons. Sequenced here: cultured CD8+ T cells from PBMCs, sampled from culture after CMV antigen stimulation. The receptors were sampled from a human donor in good health (CMV status not recorded). Some clones in this sample may be carry-over from other donors' samples.

The V call is TRBV27, the J call TRBJ2-7, with D possibly being TRBD1 or TRBD2 (6 bases each). Germline values: CDR1 MNHEY, CDR2 SMNVEV (reference sequence). CDR3 length: 12 residues. V was trimmed by 7 bases and J by 9 bases, leaving 16 bases between them. CDR3 sequence reads: CASIGEGGLQYV. The CDR3 nucleotides are TGTGCCAGCATTGGGGAAGGGGGGTTGCAGTACGTC.

This clonotype was observed once. This chain connects TRBV12-3 or TRBV12-4 to TRBJ2-1, with 7 bases that match TRBD2. J was trimmed by 5 bases and V by 7 bases; bases with no gene match: 11. This CDR3 is built from 15 residues. In DNA, the CDR3 is TGTGCCAGCAATCGAATGGCTAGCGGACACAATGAGCAGTTCTTC. It specifies CASNRMASGHNEQFF.

The chain carries TRBV4-1 and TRBJ1-6, with D perhaps TRBD1 (6 bases). Germline V gives CDR1 MGHRA, CDR2 YSYEKL. Trimming shortened V by 1 base and J by 7 bases, and 17 bases separated the two germline ends. The CDR3 contains 17 residues. The CDR3 nucleotides are TGCGCCAGCAGCCAAGGGCCCCAGGGGATCGAGAATTCACCCCTCCACTTT. It yields the protein CASSQGPQGIENSPLHF.

The chain recombines TRBV27 with TRBJ2-7; D is possibly TRBD1 or TRBD2 (5 bases each). The CDR3 sequence is 15 residues long. V lost 5 bases and J 5 bases, leaving 19 bases between the germline ends. Germline CDR1 is MNHEY and CDR2 is SMNVEV (reference sequence). The CDR3 nucleotides are TGTGCCAGCAGTATCCAATGGGACCCTGGACACGAGCAGTACTTC. This sequence encodes CASSIQWDPGHEQYF.

J is TRBJ1-1 and V is TRBV4-1; D is ambiguous. Trimming stripped 0 bases from V and 0 bases from J, with 11 bases between. The germline V gene has CDR1 MGHRA and CDR2 YSYEKL. The CDR3 is made up of 16 amino acids. In DNA form, the CDR3 reads TGCGCCAGCAGCCAAGAGCCACACGTCATGAACACTGAAGCTTTCTTT. Translated, it gives CASSQEPHVMNTEAFF.

This clonotype was recorded at least ten times. V usage is TRBV27 and J usage is TRBJ1-5; TRBD1 might be the D (6 bases). V dropped 2 bases and J dropped 2 bases, with 16 bases sitting between them. CDR1 MNHEY and CDR2 SMNVEV come from the germline V gene (reference sequence). This CDR3 is 17 amino acids long. The CDR3 spells CASSLQGLIGRNQPQHF. CDR3 nucleotide sequence: TGTGCCAGCAGTTTACAGGGGCTCATAGGTCGCAATCAGCCCCAGCATTTT.

J is TRBJ2-6 and V is TRBV24-1; tentative D call: TRBD2 (5 bases). Trimming left V 5 bases short and J 4 bases short, with 11 bases between. The CDR3 consists of 15 residues. Looked up from germline, CDR1 is KGHDR and CDR2 is SFDVKD. CDR3 residues: CATSAEVGGANVLTF. The CDR3 region has the DNA TGTGCCACCAGTGCGGAGGTGGGGGGGGCCAACGTCCTGACTTTC.

The chain joins TRBV7-9 to TRBJ2-1, with 10 bases matching TRBD2. Germline assignment: CDR1 SEHNR and CDR2 FQNEAQ (reference sequence). The CDR3 spans 15 residues. Trimming at V came to 1 base and at J to 8 bases, leaving 5 bases not matched to a gene. CDR3 DNA: TGTGCCAGCAGCTTAGTAGCGGGGGGATGGGATGAGCAGTTCTTC. Encoded protein: CASSLVAGGWDEQFF.

The CDR3 bases are TGCGCCAGCAGCTTACACCCGACAGGGACCACCGGGGAGCTGTTTTTT. This encodes CASSLHPTGTTGELFF. The chain joins TRBV4-1 to TRBJ2-2; 7 nucleotides align to TRBD1. V was clipped by 5 bases and J by 4 bases; unmatched bases: 10. The CDR3 is 16 amino acids. Germline V gene sequence: CDR1 MGHRA, CDR2 YSYEKL.

This clonotype showed up many times. This CDR3 is CASTSSLNIQYF. CDR3 coding DNA: TGTGCCAGCACGTCCAGTTTGAACATTCAGTACTTC. The V call is TRBV6-1, the J call TRBJ2-4; no clear D. CDR1 is MNHNS, CDR2 SASEGT, per germline. V was pared by 7 bases and J by 7 bases, with 11 bases between. The CDR3 has 12 residues.

This clonotype was detected many times. The gene calls are TRBV12-3 or TRBV12-4 and TRBJ2-5; D may match TRBD1 or TRBD2 (5 bases each). The CDR3 runs to 13 residues. V was clipped by 4 bases and J by 2 bases, with 8 bases between them. The chain's CDR3 is CASSSGAQETQYF. The DNA of the CDR3 is TGTGCCAGCAGTTCCGGGGCTCAAGAGACCCAGTACTTC.

The J gene is TRBJ2-5, the V gene TRBV7-9; D call uncertain. V gave up 1 base and J gave up 2 bases, with 11 bases separating them. CDR3 length: 15 amino acids. CDR1 and CDR2 (germline): SEHNR, FQNEAQ (reference sequence). In DNA, the CDR3 is TGTGCCAGCAGCTTAGTTCAGCCAGCGCAAGAGACCCAGTACTTC. It specifies CASSLVQPAQETQYF.

The chain combines TRBV27 with TRBJ1-2; the match to TRBD1 covers 8 bases. The length of the CDR3 is 13 residues. CDR1 is MNHEY and CDR2 is SMNVEV in the germline V gene (reference sequence). The ends lost 5 bases at V and 8 bases at J; junction bases unmatched: 7. The CDR3 DNA reads as TGTGCCAGCAGTCCGTCAGGGGGCCTCGGCTACACCTTC. This encodes CASSPSGGLGYTF.

The sample holds many counts of this clonotype. The CDR3 nucleotides are TGTGCCAGCAGTCGACTACAGAACTCGAACACTGAAGCTTTCTTT. Residues: CASSRLQNSNTEAFF. This chain uses TRBV28 with TRBJ1-1; no clear D gene. V was cut by 5 bases and J by 1 base, with 14 bases left in between. The germline V gene encodes CDR1 MDHEN and CDR2 SYDVKM. The CDR3 is made up of 15 amino acids.

The rearrangement links TRBV10-3 to TRBJ1-1, with TRBD1 matching over 7 bases. CDR3 length equals 15 residues. The V and J ends lost 4 bases and 0 bases, in that order; junction bases with no gene match: 5. Germline V gives CDR1 ENHRY, CDR2 SYGVKD. The DNA of the CDR3 is TGTGCCATCAGTGCCCCGGGACAGTTGAACACTGAAGCTTTCTTT. It yields the protein CAISAPGQLNTEAFF.

V is TRBV28 and J is TRBJ1-1, with no clear D. The ends were cut back, 8 bases at V and 8 bases at J, with 12 bases in the middle. This CDR3 comprises 11 residues. Germline V gene lookup returns CDR1 MDHEN and CDR2 SYDVKM. The CDR3 DNA reads TGTGCCAGCTCTGGGCCCGAGGAAGCTTTCTTT. Translated: CASSGPEEAFF.

This clonotype has more than one count but fewer than ten. The chain joins TRBV6-1 to TRBJ1-5; no reliable D call. The CDR3 has 14 amino acids. Trimming stripped 7 bases from V and 0 bases from J, with 10 bases between. Germline V gene sequence: CDR1 MNHNS, CDR2 SASEGT. CDR3 protein: CASTTEYSNQPQHF. CDR3 nucleotide sequence: TGTGCCAGCACAACTGAATATAGCAATCAGCCCCAGCATTTT.

This clonotype was recorded at least ten times. V and J are TRBV5-6 and TRBJ1-5; D gene ambiguous. Trimming cost V 2 bases and J 4 bases, with 4 bases left between them. The CDR3 totals 12 residues. From germline, CDR1 is SGHDT and CDR2 YYEEEE. Written as DNA, the CDR3 is TGTGCCAGCAGCTTCGGGAATCAGCCCCAGCATTTT. It encodes CASSFGNQPQHF.

This clonotype was picked up a small number of times. At one boundary the junction diverges from the germline segment, which might be a read error. The chain is built from TRBV7-7 and TRBJ2-5; tentative D call: TRBD2 (6 bases). The CDR3 spans 13 residues. Germline assignment: CDR1 SSHAT and CDR2 FNYEAQ (reference sequence). The CDR3 sequence: CASSLERGETQYF. CDR3 coding DNA: TGTGCTAGCAGCTTAGAACGGGGGGAGACCCAGTACTTC.

This chain connects TRBV7-6 to TRBJ1-5; D call uncertain. V gave up 1 base and J gave up 9 bases, with 7 bases separating them. Germline V gives CDR1 SGHVS, CDR2 FNYEAQ. The CDR3 is 12 residues long. CDR3 protein: CASSLGPWPQHF. The CDR3 nucleotides read TGTGCCAGCAGCTTAGGCCCCTGGCCCCAGCATTTT.

This clonotype has only a few counts. The CDR3 loop is CASSYSAYATSGANVLTF. DNA for the CDR3: TGTGCCAGCAGTTACTCTGCGTACGCAACCTCTGGGGCCAACGTCCTGACTTTC. This sequence joins TRBV6-5 and TRBJ2-6; no reliable D call. V lost 0 bases and J lost 0, with 12 bases in between. The CDR3 totals 18 residues. Germline lookup yields CDR1 MNHEY and CDR2 SVGAGI.

This clonotype showed up many times. The J gene is TRBJ1-1, the V gene TRBV12-3 or TRBV12-4, with TRBD1 identical over 8 bases. V shed 10 bases and J 4 bases; nucleotides not matched to a gene: 11. There are 14 residues in the CDR3. Written as DNA, the CDR3 is TGTGCCACCACCAGCAAAACAGGGGGCACTGAAGCTTTCTTT. It codes for CATTSKTGGTEAFF.

This clonotype was found a few times. The chain is built from TRBV7-6 and TRBJ1-1; 8 bases fit TRBD1. Per the germline V gene, CDR1 is SGHVS and CDR2 is FNYEAQ. The CDR3 covers 14 residues. J was trimmed by 5 bases and V by 5 bases; bases with no gene match: 7. The CDR3 region is CASSTDRAGTEAFF. CDR3 nucleotides: TGTGCCAGCAGCACGGACAGGGCTGGGACTGAAGCTTTCTTT.

The rearrangement joins TRBV6-6 to TRBJ1-1; D possibly corresponds to TRBD1 (5 bases). The CDR3 has 12 amino acids. The V gene lost 2 bases and the J gene lost 7 bases, with 8 bases spanning the gap. CDR1 and CDR2 (germline): MNHNY, SVGAGI (reference sequence). CDR3 amino acids: CASSYRGVEAFF. CDR3 bases: TGTGCCAGCAGTTACCGGGGGGTTGAAGCTTTCTTT.

This rearrangement joins TRBV7-9 to TRBJ2-1, with TRBD2 identical over 14 bases. From germline, CDR1 is SEHNR and CDR2 FQNEAQ (reference sequence). The junction had 8 bases not matched to a gene; V was cut back by 4 bases and J by 0 bases. The CDR3 is made up of 19 amino acids. This CDR3 reads CASSSSTSGGVYSYNEQFF. Here the CDR3 DNA reads TGTGCCAGCAGCTCGTCGACTAGCGGGGGGGTCTACTCCTACAATGAGCAGTTCTTC.

This rearrangement joins TRBV27 to TRBJ2-1; TRBD2 aligns across 7 bases. The CDR3 length is 17 residues. Germline V CDR1 and CDR2: MNHEY, SMNVEV (reference sequence). J lost 4 bases, V lost 0 bases, and 9 bases had no gene match. The CDR3 DNA follows: TGTGCCAGCAGTTTATCCTCTTACGCGGGGGTTTACAATGAGCAGTTCTTC. It codes for CASSLSSYAGVYNEQFF.

This clonotype was seen a few times. The chain employs TRBV11-2 and TRBJ2-3, with 7 bases identical to TRBD2. Germline CDR1 reads SGHAT; CDR2 reads FQNNGV. This CDR3 has 15 amino acids. V lost 0 bases, J lost 5 bases, and 5 bases stayed unmatched. This CDR3 reads CASSLEGSGQDTQYF. The CDR3, as DNA: TGTGCCAGCAGCTTAGAGGGTAGCGGGCAAGATACGCAGTATTTT.

The chain recombines TRBV6-1 with TRBJ1-6; D ambiguous. The germline V and J ends were trimmed by 0 bases and 7 bases, with 16 bases remaining between them. This CDR3 spans 17 amino acids. Germline V CDR1 and CDR2: MNHNS, SASEGT. CDR3 protein: CASSEALGGRLNSPLHF. Written as DNA, the CDR3 is TGTGCCAGCAGTGAAGCCTTAGGCGGACGGCTAAATTCACCCCTCCACTTT.

V is TRBV4-1 and J is TRBJ1-2, with a weak D call TRBD1 (5 bases). Trimming stripped 4 bases from V and 4 bases from J, with 16 bases between. CDR3 size: 15 residues. Germline loops: CDR1 MGHRA, CDR2 YSYEKL. In DNA form, the CDR3 reads TGCGCCAGCAGCCCCCGTTGGGGCGGGGTCTATGGCTACACCTTC. Protein product: CASSPRWGGVYGYTF.